The 2 T cell receptor beta chains listed next were all sequenced from one sample in a study of T cells in Graves' hyperthyroidism and ophthalmopathy. Amplified regions were TCR beta CDR3 sequences from RNA transcripts. RT-PCR in the first round (using the HTBI primer set) targeted the TCR CDR3. Each CDR3 protein gets one entry after TCRdb re-called the multiplex PCR reads with MiXCR. The table lists 480,000 or so distinct CDR3 sequences, about 15% of them singletons. Sequencing was done on a sample of blood. These receptors all come from a young woman with Graves' hyperthyroidism.

This clonotype has a count of ten or more. V and J are TRBV7-2 and TRBJ2-3; D call uncertain. The CDR3 sequence is 13 residues long. Germline V gives CDR1 SGHTA, CDR2 FQGNSA. The V and J ends lost 1 base and 6 bases respectively, with 8 bases between them. The CDR3 sequence is CASSLGPWDTQYF. The CDR3 DNA sequence: TGTGCCAGCAGCTTAGGCCCCTGGGATACGCAGTATTTT.

In this sample, this clonotype turned up a few times. The chain carries TRBV7-9 and TRBJ2-1, with 8 positions matching TRBD2. Germline-derived CDR1 and CDR2 are SEHNR and FQNEAQ (reference sequence). The V segment lost 2 bases and the J segment 7 bases; nucleotides outside the gene matches: 13. This CDR3 is built from 17 residues. The DNA for the CDR3 is TGTGCCAGCAGCTTAAAGAGGGCTAGCGGGTTACAGAATGAGCAGTTCTTC. It yields the protein CASSLKRASGLQNEQFF.